The next 18 T cell receptor beta chains were all read from a single sample in a study of identical twins. TCRdb re-called the 5' RACE reads through MiXCR, storing one row per CDR3 protein. This table has just over 450,000 distinct CDR3 sequences, 12% to 15% appearing once. These data were also filed under a second study, of yellow fever vaccine responses in identical twins.

Sequencing input: CD4+ T cells sorted from blood. The receptors come from a young woman in good health.

This clonotype was counted a few times. The chain joins TRBV5-1 to TRBJ2-5; TRBD2 might be the D (5 bases). The CDR3 runs 13 residues. Germline loops: CDR1 SGHRS, CDR2 YFSETQ. Trimming cost V 5 bases and J 3 bases, with 11 bases left between them. Written as DNA, the CDR3 is TGCGCCAGCAGACTAGGGCTTGAAGAGACCCAGTACTTC. Its protein is CASRLGLEETQYF.

This chain joins TRBV11-2 and TRBJ2-3; D is unclear. This CDR3 has 15 residues. The germline V gene has CDR1 SGHAT and CDR2 FQNNGV. Trimming pared 6 bases from V and 1 base from J, leaving 14 bases between. The DNA of the CDR3 is TGTGCCAGCAGGAAGGACGGCCGCGGCACAGATACGCAGTATTTT. Its protein is CASRKDGRGTDTQYF.

The chain links TRBV15 to TRBJ2-7; D is unclear. Trimming cost V 5 bases and J 3 bases, with 11 bases left between them. The germline CDR1 and CDR2 sequences are LNHNV and YYDKDF (reference sequence). This CDR3 region has 13 residues. The CDR3 here is CATSRTKGYEQYF. The CDR3 coding sequence is TGTGCCACCAGCCGCACTAAAGGCTACGAGCAGTACTTC.

The chain is built from TRBV24-1 and TRBJ2-2; no firm D call. The CDR3 spans 14 residues. The V and J ends lost 3 bases and 6 bases respectively, with 10 bases between them. Germline CDR1 is KGHDR and CDR2 is SFDVKD. The CDR3 DNA reads TGTGCCACCAGTGATAGAGGCGATGCCGGGGAGCTGTTTTTT. Protein product: CATSDRGDAGELFF.

The rearrangement joins TRBV24-1 to TRBJ2-7, with a tentative D call TRBD1 (7 bases). From germline, CDR1 is KGHDR and CDR2 SFDVKD. The V gene lost 2 bases and the J gene lost 5 bases, with 18 bases spanning the gap. The CDR3 covers 16 residues. CDR3 DNA sequence: TGTGCCACCAGTGATTCAGGGGGACCGGGGGTTGACGAGCAGTACTTC. This sequence encodes CATSDSGGPGVDEQYF.

The chain is built from TRBV6-1 and TRBJ1-5; D gene ambiguous. Germline CDR1 MNHNS, CDR2 SASEGT. This CDR3 spans 13 amino acids. V was trimmed by 4 bases and J by 6 bases, leaving 10 bases between them. CDR3 bases: TGTGCCAGCAGTGGGCGAGGGTCTCAGCCCCAGCATTTT. Protein product: CASSGRGSQPQHF.

V gene TRBV25-1 combines with J gene TRBJ2-2; a weak D match, TRBD2 (6 bases). The CDR3 covers 14 residues. V was shortened by 6 bases and J by 6 bases, with 14 bases between the two germline ends. CDR1 is MGHDK, CDR2 SYGVNS, per germline. CDR3 bases: TGTGCCAGCAGCCCCCGGGGAGGTTCCGGGGAGCTGTTTTTT. This codes for CASSPRGGSGELFF.

CDR3 in DNA: TGTGCCACCAGCAGAGGAGGCCTAGCCAAAAACATTCAGTACTTC. Its translation is CATSRGGLAKNIQYF. This chain connects TRBV15 to TRBJ2-4; D not resolved. Deletions cut 1 base from V and 0 bases from J, with 7 bases between. This CDR3 spans 15 amino acids. Germline V gene lookup returns CDR1 LNHNV and CDR2 YYDKDF (reference sequence).

The genes are TRBV10-3 and TRBJ2-3; D could derive from TRBD1 or TRBD2 (5 bases each). V lost 8 bases, J lost 0 bases, and 12 bases lay in between. There are 14 residues in the CDR3. Germline-derived CDR1 and CDR2 are ENHRY and SYGVKD. The CDR3 DNA is TGTGCCATCCGATGGGACGGCAGCACAGATACGCAGTATTTT. This gives the protein CAIRWDGSTDTQYF.

The table lists this clonotype with a few counts. The rearrangement links TRBV5-5 to TRBJ2-1; D might be TRBD2 (5 bases). Germline CDR1 and CDR2: SGHKS and YYEKEE (reference sequence). This CDR3 has 15 residues. V lost 4 bases, J lost 10 bases, and 21 bases lay in between. Written as DNA, the CDR3 is TGTGCCAGCAGCGGACCCAGGACTCCCTCTGAGGAGCAGTTCTTC. Its protein product is CASSGPRTPSEEQFF.

This clonotype was seen at least ten times. The chain combines TRBV7-2 with TRBJ2-1; a weak D match, TRBD2 (6 bases). The germline CDR1 and CDR2 sequences are SGHTA and FQGNSA. CDR3 size: 16 residues. Trimming took off 1 base at V and 1 base at J, with 11 bases between the two ends. CDR3 in amino acids: CASSLDGTPSYNEQFF. The CDR3, as DNA: TGTGCCAGCAGCTTAGACGGGACTCCATCCTACAATGAGCAGTTCTTC.

V is TRBV27 and J is TRBJ2-1, with D possibly being TRBD2 (6 bases). In germline, CDR1 is MNHEY, CDR2 SMNVEV (reference sequence). The V gene lost 5 bases and the J gene lost 0 bases, with 14 bases spanning the gap. The CDR3 covers 16 residues. DNA of the CDR3: TGTGCCAGCAGTCCGCGAGCGGGCAGCTCCTACAATGAGCAGTTCTTC. Translating gives CASSPRAGSSYNEQFF.

This clonotype was counted between two and nine times. The chain combines TRBV15 with TRBJ1-5; a possible D gene is TRBD1 (6 bases). The CDR3 is 14 residues long. CDR1 is LNHNV and CDR2 is YYDKDF in the germline V gene (reference sequence). Trimming shortened V by 0 bases and J by 11 bases, and 14 bases separated the two germline ends. The CDR3 DNA reads TGTGCCACCAGCAGAGATGTCCAGGGGACGGCCCAGCATTTT. It yields the protein CATSRDVQGTAQHF. The whole variable domain, remainder taken from reference TRBV15 and TRBJ1-5, is DAMVIQNPRYQVTQFGKPVTLSCSQTLNHNVMYWYQQKSSQAPKLLFHYYDKDFNNEADTPDNFQSRRPNTSFCFLDIRSPGLGDTAMYLCATSRDVQGTAQHFGDGTRLSIL.

The chain recombines TRBV12-3 or TRBV12-4 with TRBJ2-7, with 9 bases aligning to TRBD1. The J segment lost 6 bases and the V segment lost 4 bases, leaving 4 bases of the junction unmatched. The CDR3 extends over 13 amino acids. The CDR3 protein is CASSYLTGGEQYF. In DNA form, the CDR3 reads TGTGCCAGCAGTTACCTGACAGGGGGCGAGCAGTACTTC.

The chain links TRBV27 to TRBJ2-2; TRBD1 is a possible D gene (6 bases). The CDR3 spans 16 residues. Germline values: CDR1 MNHEY, CDR2 SMNVEV (reference sequence). With 8 bases removed from V and 1 base from J, the gap between germline ends came to 17 bases. CDR3 DNA: TGTGCCAGCCGCTTACTCGGGACATTGAACACCGGGGAGCTGTTTTTT. It translates to CASRLLGTLNTGELFF.

This clonotype was counted between two and nine times. V and J are TRBV4-3 and TRBJ2-7; D is uncertain. The CDR3 contains 13 residues. Germline V gives CDR1 LGHNA, CDR2 YSLEER. Trimming left V 2 bases short and J 7 bases short, with 12 bases between. CDR3: CASSQNLYGEQYF. The DNA for the CDR3 is TGCGCCAGCAGCCAAAATCTTTACGGAGAGCAGTACTTC.

This rearrangement joins TRBV10-2 to TRBJ1-5; 8 bases fit TRBD1. Germline lookup yields CDR1 WSHSY and CDR2 SAAADI. V lost 7 bases and J lost 3; bases outside the gene matches: 2. The CDR3 has 13 amino acids. The CDR3 bases are TGCGCCAGCAAGGACAGGGCCAATCAGCCCCAGCATTTT. It codes for CASKDRANQPQHF.

This clonotype came up a few times. The chain combines TRBV7-2 with TRBJ2-7; the match to TRBD2 covers 7 bases. CDR1 is SGHTA, CDR2 FQGNSA, per germline. CDR3 length: 14 residues. The V segment lost 1 base and the J segment 7 bases; nucleotides outside the gene matches: 7. DNA for the CDR3: TGTGCCAGCAGCTTAGGGGGAGGGCCTCGTGAGCAGTACTTC. Residues: CASSLGGGPREQYF.